This T cell receptor (beta chain) derives from a study of blood T cell repertoires in COVID-19. Per the original data handling: Reference gene primer amplification yielded estimated nucleated cell counts. The data were produced by immunoSEQ multiplex PCR, yet TCRdb's version contains in-frame clones alone and is incomplete. For V, J and clone size, that table is used; D and trimming come from the DNA. The table shows under 150,000 clones, with around 80% occurring only once. V gave up 4 bases and J gave up 7 bases, with 14 bases separating them. Germline CDR1 reads SGHTS; CDR2 reads YDEGEE. The CDR3 totals 13 residues.

This clonotype originated in an elderly man with acute or convalescent COVID-19. Material for sequencing was peripheral blood. The chain links TRBV5-8 to TRBJ1-1; D gene unclear. CDR3 region: CASSRRMGGEAFF. The CDR3 DNA follows: TGTGCCAGCAGCCGTCGGATGGGAGGTGAAGCTTTCTTT.